One T cell receptor (beta chain) is described in this entry. Per the original data handling: Reference gene primers were amplified, and this amplification served to estimate nucleated cell counts. The protocol was immunoSEQ multiplex PCR, while the TCRdb copy is restricted to in-frame clones and leaves out a portion. V, J and clone size derive from that table, while D and trimming were established from the DNA sequence. The profile covers about 190,000 clones, with approximately 88% appearing a single time and about 3.9% taken by the ten largest. This record belongs to a study of blood T cell repertoires in COVID-19. Across the study: From the United States, Italy and Spain came samples of acute and convalescent COVID-19. The cDNA or gDNA used as material had been derived from T cells, B-cell-depleted T cells, or PBMCs.

This CDR3 spans 15 amino acids. Source material: peripheral blood. This chain connects TRBV21-1 to TRBJ2-7; TRBD2 is the table's D call, not checked against the DNA. TRBV21-1 is described as a pseudogene. The TCR sequence derives from a woman aged 25 to 39 with acute or convalescent COVID-19. CDR3 amino acids: CASSSRSGETYEQYF. CDR3 in DNA: TGTGCCAGCAGCTCCCGTTCCGGGGAGACCTACGAGCAGTACTTC.